The T cell receptor (beta chain) described here comes from a study of blood T cell repertoires in COVID-19. Overall study: In each case, the material was cDNA or gDNA derived from T cells, B-cell-depleted T cells, or PBMCs.

Trimming cost V 5 bases and J 4 bases, with 12 bases left between them. In germline, CDR1 is MNHEY, CDR2 SMNVEV (reference sequence). The CDR3 totals 14 residues. Only in-frame clones appear in the TCRdb table, and some are missing; sequencing was by immunoSEQ multiplex PCR. This sample has approximately 130,000 clones, with 84% found just once. As for this clone: This sample also contains other DNA sequences that code for the same CDR3.

The specimen sequenced was peripheral blood. The chain combines TRBV27 with TRBJ1-5, with a tentative D call TRBD1 (5 bases). The TCR comes from a human donor in a cohort sampled during active COVID-19. In DNA form, the CDR3 reads TGTGCCAGCAGTCCCTTGGGGGGAAATCAGCCCCAGCATTTT. It specifies CASSPLGGNQPQHF.